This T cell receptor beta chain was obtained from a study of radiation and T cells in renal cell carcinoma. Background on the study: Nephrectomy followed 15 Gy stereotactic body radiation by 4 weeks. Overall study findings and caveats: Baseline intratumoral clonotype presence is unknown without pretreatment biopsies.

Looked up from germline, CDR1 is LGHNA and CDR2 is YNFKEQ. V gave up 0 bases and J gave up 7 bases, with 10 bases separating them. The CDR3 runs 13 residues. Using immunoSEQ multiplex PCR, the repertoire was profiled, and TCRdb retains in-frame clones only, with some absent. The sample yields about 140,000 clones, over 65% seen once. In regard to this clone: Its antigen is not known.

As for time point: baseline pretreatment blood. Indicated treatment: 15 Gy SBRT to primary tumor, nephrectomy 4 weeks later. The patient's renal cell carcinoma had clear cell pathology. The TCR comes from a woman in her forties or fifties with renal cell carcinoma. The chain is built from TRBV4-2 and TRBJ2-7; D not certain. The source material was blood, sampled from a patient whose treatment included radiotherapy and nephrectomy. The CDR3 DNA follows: TGTGCCAGCAGCCAAGAACTACGAGAAGAGCAGTACTTC. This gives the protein CASSQELREEQYF.